Below, 17 T cell receptor beta chains from the same sample are listed, as sequenced in a study of T-cell memory formation after mild COVID-19. TCRdb used MiXCR to reprocess the 5' RACE reads, holding one entry per CDR3 protein. The sample lists roughly 150,000 distinct CDR3 sequences; roughly 13% were seen once. The sequenced material came from PBMCs or a T cell subset sorted from them (not recorded which). These receptors all stem from a man younger than 30 who had mild COVID-19 (a few samples of this study predate the infection). Cell type and time point are not known.

In its sample, this clonotype was seen a few times. The chain couples TRBV29-1 to TRBJ2-1, with 14 bases lining up with TRBD2. Germline CDR1 reads SQVTM; CDR2 reads ANQGSEA. V shed 5 bases, J shed 5 bases, and the junction held 8 bases outside the gene matches. This CDR3 spans 16 amino acids. The CDR3 bases are TGCAGCGTTTTTCGGACTAGCGGGGGGTCCCACAATGAGCAGTTCTTC. Translation gives CSVFRTSGGSHNEQFF.

The genes are TRBV5-1 and TRBJ2-3; 8 bases agree with TRBD1. CDR1 is SGHRS, CDR2 YFSETQ, per germline. The V gene end was trimmed by 3 bases and the J gene end by 1 base; junction bases not matched to a gene: 4. The CDR3 runs to 15 residues. The CDR3 here is CASSWGQAGTDTQYF. The CDR3 DNA reads TGCGCCAGCAGCTGGGGACAGGCCGGCACAGATACGCAGTATTTT.

This clonotype has only a few counts. The chain recombines TRBV5-1 with TRBJ1-6; no clear D gene. With 0 bases removed from V and 7 bases from J, the gap between germline ends came to 8 bases. Germline CDR1 and CDR2: SGHRS and YFSETQ. CDR3 size: 14 residues. CDR3 nucleotide sequence: TGCGCCAGCAGCTTGGACAAGTCAAATTCACCCCTCCACTTT. Amino acid sequence: CASSLDKSNSPLHF. Complete variable domain (other parts from reference TRBV5-1 and TRBJ1-6): KAGVTQTPRYLIKTRGQQVTLSCSPISGHRSVSWYQQTPGQGLQFLFEYFSETQRNKGNFPGRFSGRQFSNSRSEMNVSTLELGDSALYLCASSLDKSNSPLHFGNGTRLTVT.

This clonotype was counted a few times. The V call is TRBV6-5, the J call TRBJ1-2; D may be TRBD1 (5 bases). CDR1 and CDR2 from the germline V gene are MNHEY and SVGAGI. This CDR3 spans 14 amino acids. Trimming took off 4 bases at V and 9 bases at J, with 18 bases between the two ends. CDR3 bases: TGTGCCAGCAGTTCCCTGGGGGATTCCAGGAGCTACACCTTC. Its translation is CASSSLGDSRSYTF.

The chain carries TRBV12-3 or TRBV12-4 and TRBJ1-4; TRBD1 matches 10 bases. The CDR3 extends over 15 amino acids. V gave up 5 bases and J gave up 8 bases; unmatched junction bases: 8. The DNA of the CDR3 is TGTGCCAGCAGTCCAAAGACAGGGGGCGGCGAAAAACTGTTTTTT. It translates to CASSPKTGGGEKLFF.

There are a few counts of this clonotype. The V gene is TRBV7-2, the J gene TRBJ1-5; D unclear. The CDR3 has 14 residues. Germline values: CDR1 SGHTA, CDR2 FQGNSA. Trimming removed 5 bases from V and 0 bases from J, with 8 bases in between. For the CDR3, the DNA is TGTGCCAGCAGCCTTCAGGCTAGCAATCAGCCCCAGCATTTT. Protein sequence: CASSLQASNQPQHF.

This clonotype was picked up a small number of times. V and J are TRBV20-1 and TRBJ2-3; TRBD2 matches 9 bases. Germline CDR1 and CDR2: DFQATT and SNEGSKA (reference sequence). J gave up 6 bases and V 8 bases, and 9 bases lay outside the gene matches. This CDR3 comprises 13 residues. CDR3 in DNA: TGCAGTTTGGCTAGCGGGGTCCGGGATACGCAGTATTTT. Encoded protein: CSLASGVRDTQYF.

The V gene is TRBV7-9, the J gene TRBJ2-5; no firm D call. This CDR3 is built from 14 residues. With 1 base removed from V and 5 bases from J, the gap between germline ends came to 11 bases. Germline-derived CDR1 and CDR2 are SEHNR and FQNEAQ (reference sequence). CDR3 sequence (DNA): TGTGCCAGCAGCTTAGGCCCAACGTGGGAGACCCAGTACTTC. This sequence encodes CASSLGPTWETQYF.

This chain links TRBV12-3 or TRBV12-4 with TRBJ2-3; maybe TRBD1 (6 bases). Trimming removed 5 bases at V and 0 bases at J, with 9 bases between. The CDR3 has 14 amino acids. For the CDR3, the DNA is TGTGCCAGCAGTGCTGGGACAAGCACAGATACGCAGTATTTT. It translates to CASSAGTSTDTQYF.

J is TRBJ1-2 and V is TRBV7-2; D is unclear. CDR3 length: 15 amino acids. V was cut by 1 base and J by 4 bases, with 13 bases left in between. CDR1 is SGHTA and CDR2 is FQGNSA in the germline V gene. CDR3 protein: CASSLGPDASYGYTF. In DNA form, the CDR3 reads TGTGCCAGCAGCTTAGGGCCGGACGCGAGCTATGGCTACACCTTC.

The sample holds a few counts of this clonotype. CDR3 protein: CAGGDSSGNTIYF. The DNA of the CDR3 is TGCGCAGGTGGGGACAGCTCTGGAAACACCATATATTTT. V is TRBV10-2 and J is TRBJ1-3; TRBD1 agrees at 7 bases. Germline V gene sequence: CDR1 WSHSY, CDR2 SAAADI. This CDR3 region has 13 residues.

This sequence joins TRBV4-1 and TRBJ1-3; D gene ambiguous. CDR1 is MGHRA, CDR2 YSYEKL, per germline. This CDR3 region has 16 residues. Trimming left V 1 base short and J 0 bases short, with 10 bases between. The CDR3 here is CASSQGVASSGNTIYF. In DNA, the CDR3 is TGCGCCAGCAGCCAAGGGGTAGCCTCCTCTGGAAACACCATATATTTT.

J is TRBJ2-7 and V is TRBV20-1; 13 nucleotides align to TRBD2. The germline V gene has CDR1 DFQATT and CDR2 SNEGSKA (reference sequence). This CDR3 is built from 15 residues. Trimming cost V 5 bases and J 7 bases; bases outside gene matches: 11. CDR3 DNA: TGCAGTGCTGTCCCATCGGGACTAGCGGGGCATGAGCAGTACTTC. It is translated as CSAVPSGLAGHEQYF.

This clonotype was recorded many times. The chain carries TRBV5-5 and TRBJ1-5; D is uncertain. This CDR3 region has 13 residues. CDR1 is SGHKS, CDR2 YYEKEE, per germline (reference sequence). With 4 bases removed from V and 0 bases from J, the gap between germline ends came to 5 bases. In nucleotides, the CDR3 is TGTGCCAGCAGCCCATATAGCAATCAGCCCCAGCATTTT. This gives the protein CASSPYSNQPQHF.

This clonotype turned up a few times. V usage is TRBV5-1 and J usage is TRBJ1-5; D is undetermined. The ends were cut back, 4 bases at V and 5 bases at J, with 10 bases in the middle. CDR1 SGHRS and CDR2 YFSETQ come from the germline V gene. CDR3 length: 13 amino acids. The CDR3 spells CASSPSGDQPQHF. For the CDR3, the DNA is TGCGCCAGCAGCCCCAGCGGCGATCAGCCCCAGCATTTT. Supplemented by reference TRBV5-1 and TRBJ1-5, the full variable domain reads KAGVTQTPRYLIKTRGQQVTLSCSPISGHRSVSWYQQTPGQGLQFLFEYFSETQRNKGNFPGRFSGRQFSNSRSEMNVSTLELGDSALYLCASSPSGDQPQHFGDGTRLSIL.

The chain is built from TRBV9 and TRBJ2-3; 8 bases are a match to TRBD1. V shed 4 bases and J 6 bases; nucleotides not matched to a gene: 7. This CDR3 is built from 14 residues. The germline CDR1 and CDR2 sequences are SGDLS and YYNGEE. CDR3 sequence: CASSLGQEWDTQYF. Written as DNA, the CDR3 is TGTGCCAGCAGCTTGGGACAGGAGTGGGATACGCAGTATTTT.

This clonotype was picked up a small number of times. This chain uses TRBV12-3 or TRBV12-4 with TRBJ1-3; 9 bases fit TRBD1. Trimming at V came to 6 bases and at J to 4 bases, leaving 1 base not matched to a gene. The CDR3 is 13 amino acids. The CDR3 spells CASRGTGGNTIYF. The CDR3 nucleotides are TGTGCCAGCAGAGGGACAGGGGGAAACACCATATATTTT.